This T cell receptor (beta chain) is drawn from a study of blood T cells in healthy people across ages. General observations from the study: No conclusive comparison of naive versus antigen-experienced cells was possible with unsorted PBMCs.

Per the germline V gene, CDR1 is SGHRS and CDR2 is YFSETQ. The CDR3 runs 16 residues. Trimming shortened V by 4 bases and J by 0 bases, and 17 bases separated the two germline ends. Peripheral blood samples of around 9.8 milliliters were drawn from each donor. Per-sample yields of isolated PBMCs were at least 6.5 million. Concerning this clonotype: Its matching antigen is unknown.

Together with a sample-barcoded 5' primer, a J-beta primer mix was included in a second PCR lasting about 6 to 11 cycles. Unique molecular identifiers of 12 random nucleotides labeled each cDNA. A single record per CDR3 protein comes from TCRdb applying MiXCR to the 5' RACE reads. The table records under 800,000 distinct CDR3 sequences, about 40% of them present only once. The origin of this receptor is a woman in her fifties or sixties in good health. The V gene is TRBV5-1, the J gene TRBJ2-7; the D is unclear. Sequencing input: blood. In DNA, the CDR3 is TGCGCCAGCAGCGTTATGGTAGTCGGTAGCTCCTACGAGCAGTACTTC. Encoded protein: CASSVMVVGSSYEQYF.